The present T cell receptor (beta chain) was sequenced within a study of T cell responses to AZD1222 COVID-19 vaccine. This CDR3 has 17 residues. Trimming took 3 bases from V and 2 from J; bases not matched to a gene: 9. CDR1 is SNHLY and CDR2 is FYNNEI in the germline V gene. Findings and caveats of the study: Spike-wide coverage was observed for vaccine-associated CD4 TCRs, with dominant responses at 160-218 and 743-854. A reported finding is that nearly half of spike-specific TCRs target unmutated variant regions. Receipt of two AZD1222 doses was followed by a rise in Spike-specific TCR breadth and depth.

Some clones are missing from TCRdb's copy, which holds only in-frame ones; the method was immunoSEQ multiplex PCR. The table records 130,000 to 150,000 clones, around 91% of them present only once. Notes on this clone: The antigen remains undetermined.

The receptor was derived from an adult in good health. The chain uses TRBV2 and TRBJ2-7; the match to TRBD2 covers 11 bases. The sequencing used peripheral blood, collected on day 0 of AZD1222 vaccination. The CDR3 spells CASSDPSTSGSAYEQYF. The DNA of the CDR3 is TGTGCCAGCAGTGACCCTTCAACTAGCGGGAGTGCCTACGAGCAGTACTTC.